These 12 T cell receptor beta chains were sequenced from one sample in a study of T cells after yellow fever vaccination. MiXCR, run by TCRdb on the 5' RACE reads, gives a single entry per CDR3 protein. The table records about 500,000 distinct CDR3 sequences, 17% of them present only once. Sequencing was performed on PBMCs, taken 5 days after the first yellow fever vaccination. The receptors originated from a man between 18 and 35 years old who received the YFV17D yellow fever vaccine.

CDR3 amino acids: CASSPSGPFNEQFF. CDR3 nucleotides: TGTGCCAGCAGCCCTTCAGGACCGTTCAATGAGCAGTTCTTC. The chain carries TRBV5-4 and TRBJ2-1, with unresolved D. There are 14 residues in the CDR3. V dropped 4 bases and J dropped 6 bases, with 14 bases sitting between them. CDR1 and CDR2 (germline): SGHNT, YYREEE (reference sequence).

This clonotype was seen a handful of times. CDR3 in amino acids: CASNLQGLNTEAFF. The CDR3 nucleotides are TGTGCCAGCAACCTACAGGGTTTAAACACTGAAGCTTTCTTT. This sequence joins TRBV12-3 or TRBV12-4 and TRBJ1-1; TRBD1 is a possible D gene (6 bases). V shed 7 bases and J shed 2 bases, with 14 bases lying between them. The CDR3 totals 14 residues.

The CDR3 DNA reads as TGTGCCAGCAGTTTTGGGGACAGGGTTCACATTCAGTACTTC. Translated, it gives CASSFGDRVHIQYF. The genes are TRBV28 and TRBJ2-4; 9 bases are a match to TRBD1. Germline lookup yields CDR1 MDHEN and CDR2 SYDVKM. V lost 3 bases and J lost 8; bases outside the gene matches: 5. This CDR3 region has 14 residues.

The chain couples TRBV28 to TRBJ2-7; TRBD1 matches at 7 bases. The CDR3 loop spans 14 amino acids. V was clipped by 7 bases and J by 2 bases; unmatched bases: 8. CDR1 is MDHEN, CDR2 SYDVKM, per germline. The CDR3 coding sequence is TGTGCCAGCACTAAGACAGGGAAGACCTACGAGCAGTACGTC. As protein: CASTKTGKTYEQYV.

This sequence joins TRBV29-1 and TRBJ2-7; D is possibly TRBD1 or TRBD2 (6 bases each). V dropped 5 bases and J dropped 6 bases, with 14 bases sitting between them. Germline CDR1 and CDR2: SQVTM and ANQGSEA. The CDR3 is made up of 12 amino acids. CDR3 amino acids: CSVTGAGGEQYV. The CDR3 DNA reads as TGCAGCGTTACGGGGGCCGGTGGCGAGCAGTACGTC.

This clonotype was picked up a small number of times. The chain combines TRBV5-1 with TRBJ2-3; 8 positions match TRBD2. Germline CDR1 and CDR2: SGHRS and YFSETQ. The V segment lost 0 bases and the J segment 5 bases; nucleotides outside the gene matches: 8. The CDR3 contains 16 residues. The CDR3 loop reads CASSLGPGGPRDTQYF. CDR3 in DNA: TGCGCCAGCAGCTTGGGACCGGGGGGGCCAAGAGATACGCAGTATTTT. The full variable domain, its missing parts supplied by reference TRBV5-1 and TRBJ2-3, is KAGVTQTPRYLIKTRGQQVTLSCSPISGHRSVSWYQQTPGQGLQFLFEYFSETQRNKGNFPGRFSGRQFSNSRSEMNVSTLELGDSALYLCASSLGPGGPRDTQYFGPGTRLTVL.

A few counts support this clonotype. The conserved final phenylalanine or tryptophan is absent from the CDR3, which likely points to a read error. The DNA is omitted, as the CDR3 cannot be located on it reliably, and the CDR3 follows TCRdb's listing. The rearrangement links TRBV12-3 or TRBV12-4 to TRBJ1-2. The CDR3 totals 14 residues, both ends included. The CDR3 loop reads CASSGTGRAEVGGL.

The chain links TRBV7-3 to TRBJ2-7, with D uncertain. The V end was cut by 5 bases, the J end by 2 bases, with 16 bases between. From germline, CDR1 is SGHTA and CDR2 FQGTGA. The CDR3 length is 15 residues. The CDR3 sequence is CASSRRPEAPYEQYV. The DNA of the CDR3 is TGTGCCAGCAGCCGACGGCCCGAAGCCCCCTACGAGCAGTACGTC.

Only a few counts were recorded for this clonotype. The chain employs TRBV7-9 and TRBJ2-5; tentatively, D is TRBD2 (5 bases). The CDR3 runs to 13 residues. Trimming took off 5 bases at V and 5 bases at J, with 12 bases between the two ends. Germline V gives CDR1 SEHNR, CDR2 FQNEAQ (reference sequence). The CDR3 spells CASSILVSETQYF. The CDR3 DNA is TGTGCCAGCAGCATACTAGTTTCGGAGACCCAGTACTTC.

This clonotype was observed a few times. The chain has TRBV2 and TRBJ2-7; 7 bases are shared with TRBD1. Germline V gene sequence: CDR1 SNHLY, CDR2 FYNNEI. This CDR3 has 14 residues. The junction had 13 bases not matched to a gene; V was cut back by 7 bases and J by 7 bases. The CDR3 protein is CASTVTGPLQEQYF. The DNA of the CDR3 is TGTGCCAGCACGGTGACAGGGCCCCTCCAGGAGCAGTACTTC.

This clonotype was counted between two and nine times. The J gene is TRBJ1-1, the V gene TRBV19; a weak D match, TRBD1 (5 bases). Germline CDR1 and CDR2: LNHDA and SQIVND (reference sequence). The CDR3 contains 14 residues. V was clipped by 5 bases and J by 3 bases, with 13 bases between them. CDR3 sequence reads: CASSFTPRDTEAFF. CDR3 DNA sequence: TGTGCCAGTAGTTTTACCCCCAGGGACACTGAAGCTTTCTTT.

This rearrangement joins TRBV7-9 to TRBJ1-1, with a weak D call TRBD1 (6 bases). The V gene lost 2 bases and the J gene lost 1 base, with 11 bases spanning the gap. CDR3 length: 15 residues. Germline CDR1 SEHNR, CDR2 FQNEAQ (reference sequence). CDR3 amino acids: CASSLRQEPNTEAFF. The CDR3, as DNA: TGTGCCAGCAGCTTACGACAGGAGCCGAACACTGAAGCTTTCTTT.